This TCR beta chain was profiled in a study of OX40 agonist ivuxolimab in advanced cancers. As for the study in general: Prior anti-PD-1, anti-PD-L1 or anti-CTLA-4 therapy was allowed; 35% to 40% had some.

This clone was observed once. This CDR3 is 15 amino acids long. The V end was cut by 0 bases, the J end by 4 bases, with 14 bases between. Germline CDR1 is SGHNT and CDR2 is YYREEE (reference sequence). Method: immunoSEQ multiplex PCR; TCRdb's copy keeps in-frame clones and lacks some. Among roughly 45,000 clones, about 90% were seen once, and the ten largest hold around 3.5%. The sample in question was CD4+ or CD8+ T cells sorted from blood, obtained in a trial of the OX40 agonist ivuxolimab. The receptor's source is an adult with an advanced solid tumor such as melanoma, head and neck, liver or kidney cancer. The V and J genes are TRBV5-4 and TRBJ2-7; D not certain. CDR3 nucleotide sequence: TGTGCCAGCAGCTTGGCCGGGTCCCTGGCGTACGAGCAGTACTTC. Encoded protein: CASSLAGSLAYEQYF.